This T cell receptor (beta chain) was profiled in a study of T cell responses to AZD1222 COVID-19 vaccine. CDR1 SGHNT and CDR2 YENEEA come from the germline V gene. V was clipped by 1 base and J by 4 bases, with 10 bases between them. The length of the CDR3 is 14 residues. TCRdb's copy holds only in-frame clones and misses some; the assay was immunoSEQ multiplex PCR. This table has some 100,000 clones, around nine tenths appearing once. The source is an adult who received the AZD1222 COVID-19 vaccine. The specimen was peripheral blood, collected 28 days after the second AZD1222 dose. This chain connects TRBV11-3 to TRBJ1-2; possibly TRBD1 for D (5 bases). The CDR3 sequence: CASSLAQGGYGYTF. DNA of the CDR3: TGTGCCAGCAGCTTAGCCCAGGGAGGCTATGGCTACACCTTC.